The text below deals with one TCR beta chain. Its antigen remains unidentified. The data derive from a study of beta chain features in type 1 diabetes. Study-level points and caveats: All four CD4+ subsets from Type 1 diabetes patients carried moderately but significantly shorter TCRB CDR3s.

The CDR3 spans 15 residues. Germline V gene sequence: CDR1 MNHEY, CDR2 SVGAGI. V was pared by 6 bases and J by 7 bases, with 10 bases of the junction left unmatched. As every portion of the isolated RNA was reverse transcribed, the sequencing read expressed TCRB transcripts. Method: immunoSEQ multiplex PCR; TCRdb's copy keeps in-frame clones and lacks some. The sample lists more than 20,000 clones; about 70% were seen once. This rearrangement joins TRBV6-5 to TRBJ2-1; 9 nucleotides match TRBD1. The TCR was taken from a middle-aged woman in good health. What was sequenced was Tregs from blood. CDR3 DNA: TGTGCCAGCAGCAACCCGGGACAGGGTTTTAATGAGCAGTTCTTC. Translation gives CASSNPGQGFNEQFF.